The present entry profiles one T cell receptor beta chain with its context. Sequencing used immunoSEQ multiplex PCR; TCRdb keeps in-frame clones, though not all of them. The sample lists roughly 260,000 clones, around 89% occurring once. This entry comes from a study of cytomegalovirus exposure and HLA in healthy donors. The clonotype was recovered from a woman under 30 in good health and CMV-seronegative. Material for sequencing was PBMCs.

CDR3 coding DNA: TGTGCCAGCAGGGATAGCGGGGGACGCACAGATACGCAGTATTTT. Protein: CASRDSGGRTDTQYF. This chain connects TRBV7-9 to TRBJ2-3; 9 nucleotides line up with TRBD2. The germline V gene encodes CDR1 SEHNR and CDR2 FQNEAQ (reference sequence). Trimming removed 6 bases from V and 1 base from J; junction bases left unmatched: 5. The CDR3 totals 15 residues.